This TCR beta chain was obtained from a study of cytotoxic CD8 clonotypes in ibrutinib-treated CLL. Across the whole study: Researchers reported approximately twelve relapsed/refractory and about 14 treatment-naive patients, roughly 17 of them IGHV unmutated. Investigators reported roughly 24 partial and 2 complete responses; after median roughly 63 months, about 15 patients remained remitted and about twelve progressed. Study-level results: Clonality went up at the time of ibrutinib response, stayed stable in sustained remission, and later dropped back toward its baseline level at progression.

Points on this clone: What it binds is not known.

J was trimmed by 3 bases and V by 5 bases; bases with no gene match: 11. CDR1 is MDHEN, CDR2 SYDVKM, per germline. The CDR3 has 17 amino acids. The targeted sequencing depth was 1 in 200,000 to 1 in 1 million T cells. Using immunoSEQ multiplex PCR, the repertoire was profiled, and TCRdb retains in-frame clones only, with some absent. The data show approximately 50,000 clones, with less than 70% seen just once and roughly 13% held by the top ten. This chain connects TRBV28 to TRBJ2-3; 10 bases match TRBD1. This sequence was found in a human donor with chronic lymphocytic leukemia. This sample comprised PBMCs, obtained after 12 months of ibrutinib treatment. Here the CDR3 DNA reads TGTGCCAGCAGTCCTACCGGACAGGGGGTAAATACAGATACGCAGTATTTT. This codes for CASSPTGQGVNTDTQYF.